What follows are 19 T cell receptor beta chains derived from one specimen sequenced in a study of blood T cell repertoires in COVID-19. Produced via immunoSEQ multiplex PCR; TCRdb's table is partial and in-frame only. The table records approximately 80,000 clones, more than 70% of them present only once. Sequencing input: peripheral blood. The receptor set was obtained from a woman aged 80 or over with acute or convalescent COVID-19.

The CDR3 spells CASSVPRAGGPSGANVLTF. In DNA form, the CDR3 reads TGTGCCAGCAGCGTACCGAGGGCGGGAGGGCCCTCTGGGGCCAACGTCCTGACTTTC. The chain joins TRBV9 to TRBJ2-6; 9 positions match TRBD2. This CDR3 comprises 19 residues. V shed 1 base and J 0 bases; nucleotides not matched to a gene: 8. Germline CDR1 and CDR2: SGDLS and YYNGEE.

This chain joins TRBV11-3 and TRBJ2-1; weak D call: TRBD1 (5 bases). CDR3 length: 15 residues. The V end was cut by 7 bases, the J end by 1 base, with 14 bases between. Germline loops: CDR1 SGHNT, CDR2 YENEEA. CDR3 nucleotide sequence: TGTGCCAGCACCTCAGGGTGGGCTTCCTACAATGAGCAGTTCTTC. Translated, it gives CASTSGWASYNEQFF.

The V gene is TRBV9, the J gene TRBJ2-7; 7 nucleotides align to TRBD1. The trim removed 0 bases at V and 7 bases at J, leaving 4 bases unmatched. The CDR3 has 13 amino acids. Germline lookup yields CDR1 SGDLS and CDR2 YYNGEE. In DNA, the CDR3 is TGTGCCAGCAGCGTAGTAGGGGGCGAAGAGCAGTACTTC. Residues: CASSVVGGEEQYF.

This clone has more than one count but fewer than ten. The rearrangement uses TRBV9 and TRBJ1-1; the D gene is possibly TRBD1 (5 bases). The CDR3 spans 16 residues. CDR1 is SGDLS, CDR2 YYNGEE, per germline. V was clipped by 4 bases and J by 0 bases, with 16 bases between them. This CDR3 is CASSPQAGGVNTEAFF. DNA for the CDR3: TGTGCCAGCAGCCCTCAGGCGGGGGGTGTGAACACTGAAGCTTTCTTT.

The gene calls are TRBV18 and TRBJ1-1, with 8 bases fitting TRBD1. The germline gives CDR1 KGHSH, CDR2 LQKENI. The CDR3 spans 13 residues. V lost 7 bases and J lost 2; bases outside the gene matches: 3. The CDR3, as DNA: TGTGCCAGCTTACAGGGGGTAAACACTGAAGCTTTCTTT. Protein sequence: CASLQGVNTEAFF. Combining the CDR3 with reference TRBV18 and TRBJ1-1 gives the whole variable domain NAGVMQNPRHLVRRRGQEARLRCSPMKGHSHVYWYRQLPEEGLKFMVYLQKENIIDESGMPKERFSAEFPKEGPSILRIQQVVRGDSAAYFCASLQGVNTEAFFGQGTRLTVV.

This clone showed up just once. The CDR3 DNA reads TGTGCCAGCAGCACGACTAGCGGGGATACCTACGAGCAGTACTTC. The encoded protein is CASSTTSGDTYEQYF. The chain couples TRBV7-8 to TRBJ2-7; TRBD2 aligns across 11 bases. Looked up from germline, CDR1 is SGHVS and CDR2 is FQNEAQ. The CDR3 is 15 amino acids. J was trimmed by 2 bases and V by 5 bases; bases with no gene match: 5.

This clone was picked up one time. The V and J genes are TRBV19 and TRBJ2-4; 7 bases are shared with TRBD1. The germline V gene encodes CDR1 LNHDA and CDR2 SQIVND (reference sequence). The trim removed 5 bases at V and 4 bases at J, leaving 2 bases unmatched. The CDR3 loop spans 13 amino acids. Here the CDR3 DNA reads TGTGCCAGTAGTGGGGACAGTAAAAACATTCAGTACTTC. Encoded protein: CASSGDSKNIQYF.

This chain connects TRBV5-6 to TRBJ1-1; weak D call: TRBD1 (5 bases). CDR3 length: 12 residues. The V end lost 4 bases, the J end lost 6 bases, and 10 bases lay between the germline ends. CDR1 is SGHDT, CDR2 YYEEEE, per germline. The CDR3 region is CASSPGVSEAFF. The CDR3 DNA reads TGTGCCAGCAGCCCGGGGGTCTCTGAAGCTTTCTTT.

The count of this clone is one. The J gene is TRBJ2-1, the V gene TRBV14; the D gene is possibly TRBD2 (5 bases). Trimming took 3 bases from V and 8 from J, leaving 20 bases between them. CDR3 length: 16 residues. Germline CDR1 reads SGHDN; CDR2 reads FVKESK. In nucleotides, the CDR3 is TGTGCCAGCAGCCAGGCCTTAGGGAGATTGGTCCATGAGCAGTTCTTC. Its protein is CASSQALGRLVHEQFF.

The rearrangement links TRBV4-1 to TRBJ1-3; TRBD1 is a possible D gene (5 bases). CDR3 size: 20 residues. The germline V gene encodes CDR1 MGHRA and CDR2 YSYEKL. V was trimmed by 0 bases and J by 0 bases, leaving 21 bases between them. In nucleotides, the CDR3 is TGCGCCAGCAGCCAAGATAGTCGGGGGACGGCGGAACACTCTGGAAACACCATATATTTT. Protein: CASSQDSRGTAEHSGNTIYF.

This clone showed up just a few times. The chain links TRBV18 to TRBJ1-2, with 7 positions matching TRBD1. There are 12 residues in the CDR3. The germline V gene has CDR1 KGHSH and CDR2 LQKENI. The ends lost 3 bases at V and 8 bases at J; junction bases unmatched: 3. The CDR3 loop reads CASSPQGEGYTF. The CDR3 coding sequence is TGTGCCAGCTCACCCCAGGGGGAAGGCTACACCTTC.

The CDR3 bases are TGTGCCAGTAGTATACACTCGGACAGGGACTATGGCTACACCTTC. This codes for CASSIHSDRDYGYTF. The V call is TRBV19, the J call TRBJ1-2, with 8 bases that match TRBD1. The CDR3 sequence is 15 residues long. Per germline, CDR1 LNHDA and CDR2 SQIVND (reference sequence). The V segment lost 2 bases and the J segment 3 bases; nucleotides outside the gene matches: 5.

The chain employs TRBV7-9 and TRBJ1-3; 8 positions match TRBD1. The CDR3 is 15 residues long. V trimming: 2 bases; J trimming: 2 bases; junction bases outside the gene matches: 2. Germline-derived CDR1 and CDR2 are SEHNR and FQNEAQ (reference sequence). This CDR3 reads CASSLRTGTGNTIYF. The CDR3 coding sequence is TGTGCCAGCAGCTTAAGGACAGGGACTGGAAACACCATATATTTT. The entire variable domain, with the rest obtained from reference TRBV7-9 and TRBJ1-3, is as follows: DTGVSQNPRHKITKRGQNVTFRCDPISEHNRLYWYRQTLGQGPEFLTYFQNEAQLEKSRLLSDRFSAERPKGSFSTLEIQRTEQGDSAMYLCASSLRTGTGNTIYFGEGSWLTVV.

The CDR3 loop reads CASSSQQGSQETQYF. As DNA, the CDR3 is TGCGCCAGCAGCTCACAACAGGGCTCCCAAGAGACCCAGTACTTC. The chain joins TRBV5-1 to TRBJ2-5, with D possibly TRBD1 on 6 matching bases. Trimming removed 3 bases from V and 1 base from J, with 13 bases in between. The CDR3 consists of 15 residues. Germline CDR1 and CDR2: SGHRS and YFSETQ. Complete variable domain (other parts from reference TRBV5-1 and TRBJ2-5): KAGVTQTPRYLIKTRGQQVTLSCSPISGHRSVSWYQQTPGQGLQFLFEYFSETQRNKGNFPGRFSGRQFSNSRSEMNVSTLELGDSALYLCASSSQQGSQETQYFGPGTRLLVL.

The chain links TRBV6-5 to TRBJ1-2; 8 bases match TRBD1. Germline values: CDR1 MNHEY, CDR2 SVGAGI. CDR3 length: 15 residues. V shed 2 bases and J 4 bases; nucleotides not matched to a gene: 6. CDR3 coding DNA: TGTGCCAGCAGTTACCAGGACAGGGAGGGCTATGGCTACACCTTC. Residues: CASSYQDREGYGYTF.

V gene TRBV29-1 combines with J gene TRBJ1-2; maybe TRBD1 (6 bases). The V and J ends lost 4 bases and 0 bases respectively, with 9 bases between them. CDR3 length equals 13 residues. Germline CDR1 is SQVTM and CDR2 is ANQGSEA. CDR3 coding DNA: TGCAGCGTTGCAACAGGGCCTAACTATGGCTACACCTTC. It specifies CSVATGPNYGYTF.

The V gene is TRBV7-8, the J gene TRBJ2-3, with TRBD2 identical over 8 bases. Germline V gives CDR1 SGHVS, CDR2 FQNEAQ. The CDR3 runs 14 residues. V shed 4 bases and J 3 bases; nucleotides not matched to a gene: 3. The CDR3 loop is CASSYGRGTDTQYF. The CDR3 DNA reads TGTGCCAGCAGCTACGGGAGGGGAACAGATACGCAGTATTTT. Based on the CDR3 plus reference TRBV7-8 and TRBJ2-3, the full variable domain is GAGVSQSPRYKVAKRGQDVALRCDPISGHVSLFWYQQALGQGPEFLTYFQNEAQLDKSGLPSDRFFAERPEGSVSTLKIQRTQQEDSAVYLCASSYGRGTDTQYFGPGTRLTVL.

The chain is built from TRBV7-6 and TRBJ1-3; possibly TRBD1 for D (6 bases). The V end was cut by 4 bases, the J end by 4 bases, with 20 bases between. The CDR3 is 17 residues long. Germline CDR1 reads SGHVS; CDR2 reads FNYEAQ. The CDR3 here is CASSSLKLQGTGNTIYF. CDR3 coding DNA: TGTGCCAGCAGCTCCCTTAAATTACAGGGTACGGGAAACACCATATATTTT.

The chain recombines TRBV6-2 or TRBV6-3 with TRBJ2-2; D possibly corresponds to TRBD1 (6 bases). The germline V gene encodes CDR1 MNHEY and CDR2 SVGEGT. V gave up 5 bases and J gave up 7 bases, with 14 bases separating them. The CDR3 loop spans 14 amino acids. The CDR3 DNA reads as TGTGCCAGCAGTGCCCAGGGGAAGGACGGGGAGCTGTTTTTT. Protein: CASSAQGKDGELFF.